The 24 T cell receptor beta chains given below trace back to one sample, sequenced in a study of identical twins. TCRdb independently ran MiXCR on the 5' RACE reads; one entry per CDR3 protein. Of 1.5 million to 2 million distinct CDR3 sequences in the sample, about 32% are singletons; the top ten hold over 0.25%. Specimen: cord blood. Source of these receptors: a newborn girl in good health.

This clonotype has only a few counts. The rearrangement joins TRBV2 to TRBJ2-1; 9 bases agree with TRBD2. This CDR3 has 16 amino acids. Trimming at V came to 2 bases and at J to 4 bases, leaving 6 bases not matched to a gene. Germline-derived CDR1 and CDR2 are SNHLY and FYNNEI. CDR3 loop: CASSESGLAGYNEQFF. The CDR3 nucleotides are TGTGCCAGCAGTGAATCTGGGCTAGCGGGATACAATGAGCAGTTCTTC.

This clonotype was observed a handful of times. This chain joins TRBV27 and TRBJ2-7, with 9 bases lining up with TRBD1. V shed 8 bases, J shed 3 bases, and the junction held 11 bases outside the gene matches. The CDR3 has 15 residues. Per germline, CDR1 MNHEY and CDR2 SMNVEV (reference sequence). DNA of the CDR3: TGTGCCAGCCTACCGCTCGGACAGGGGTTCTACGAGCAGTACTTC. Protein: CASLPLGQGFYEQYF.

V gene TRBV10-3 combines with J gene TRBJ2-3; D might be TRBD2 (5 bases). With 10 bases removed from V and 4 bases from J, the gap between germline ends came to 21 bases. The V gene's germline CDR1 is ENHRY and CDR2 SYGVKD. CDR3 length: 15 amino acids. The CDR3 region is CATKGAFDGADTQYF. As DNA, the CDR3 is TGTGCCACCAAAGGCGCCTTCGACGGGGCAGATACGCAGTATTTT.

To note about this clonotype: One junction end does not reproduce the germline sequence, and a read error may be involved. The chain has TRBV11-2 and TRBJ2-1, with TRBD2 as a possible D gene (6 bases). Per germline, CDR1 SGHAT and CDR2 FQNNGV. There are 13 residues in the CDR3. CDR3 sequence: CASSFPLALEQSF. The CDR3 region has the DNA TGTGCCAGCAGCTTCCCACTAGCTCTCGAGCAGTCCTTC.

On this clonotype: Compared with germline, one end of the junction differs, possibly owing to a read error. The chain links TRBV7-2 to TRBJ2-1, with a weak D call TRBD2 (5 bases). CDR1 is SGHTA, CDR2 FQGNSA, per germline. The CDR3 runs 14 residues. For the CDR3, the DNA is TGCGCCAGCAGCTTAGCGCCCCAGAACAATGAGCAGTTCTTC. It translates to CASSLAPQNNEQFF.

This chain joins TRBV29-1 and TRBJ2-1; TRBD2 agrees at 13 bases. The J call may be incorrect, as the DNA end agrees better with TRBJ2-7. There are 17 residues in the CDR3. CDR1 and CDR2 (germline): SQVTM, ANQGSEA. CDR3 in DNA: TGCAGCGTCGGTCGACTAGCGGGAGGAGCCTTCTACAATGAGCAGTACTTC. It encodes CSVGRLAGGAFYNEQYF.

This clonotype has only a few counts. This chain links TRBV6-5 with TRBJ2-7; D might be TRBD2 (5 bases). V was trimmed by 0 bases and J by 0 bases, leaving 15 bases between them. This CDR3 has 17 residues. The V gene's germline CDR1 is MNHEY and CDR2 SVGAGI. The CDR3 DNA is TGTGCCAGCAGTTACTCGTCGGCGAACGGGGACTCCTACGAGCAGTACTTC. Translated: CASSYSSANGDSYEQYF.

CDR3 sequence: CASSHPFPYRGGSSGANVLTF. Written as DNA, the CDR3 is TGTGCCAGCAGTCACCCTTTCCCCTACAGGGGCGGTAGCTCTGGGGCCAACGTCCTGACTTTC. The chain couples TRBV27 to TRBJ2-6; TRBD1 matches at 7 bases. Germline V gives CDR1 MNHEY, CDR2 SMNVEV (reference sequence). This CDR3 has 21 residues. With V trimmed by 5 bases and J by 0 bases, 19 bases remained unmatched.

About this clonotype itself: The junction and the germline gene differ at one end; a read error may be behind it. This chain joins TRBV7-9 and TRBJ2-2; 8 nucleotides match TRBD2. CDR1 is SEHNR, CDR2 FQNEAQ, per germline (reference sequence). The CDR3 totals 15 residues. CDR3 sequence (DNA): TGTGCCAGCAGCTTGGGACTAGGAAACACCGAGGAGCTGTTTTTT. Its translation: CASSLGLGNTEELFF.

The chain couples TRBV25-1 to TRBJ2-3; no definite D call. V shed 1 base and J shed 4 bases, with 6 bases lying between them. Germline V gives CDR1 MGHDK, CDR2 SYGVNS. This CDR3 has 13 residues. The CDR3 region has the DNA TGTGCCAGCAGTGAATGGGTCGCAGATACGCAGTATTTT. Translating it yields CASSEWVADTQYF.

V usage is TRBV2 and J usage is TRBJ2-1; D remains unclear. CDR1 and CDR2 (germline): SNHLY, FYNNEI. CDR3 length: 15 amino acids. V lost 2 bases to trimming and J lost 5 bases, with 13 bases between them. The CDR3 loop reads CASSEPVSLDNEQFF. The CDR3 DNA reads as TGTGCCAGCAGTGAACCTGTTTCGTTGGACAATGAGCAGTTCTTC.

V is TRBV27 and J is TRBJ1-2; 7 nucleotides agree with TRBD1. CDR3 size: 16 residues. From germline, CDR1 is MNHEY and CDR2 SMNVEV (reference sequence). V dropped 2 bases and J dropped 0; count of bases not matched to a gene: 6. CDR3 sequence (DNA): TGTGCCAGCAGTTTAGGGAGACAGGGACCTAACTATGGCTACACCTTC. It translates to CASSLGRQGPNYGYTF.

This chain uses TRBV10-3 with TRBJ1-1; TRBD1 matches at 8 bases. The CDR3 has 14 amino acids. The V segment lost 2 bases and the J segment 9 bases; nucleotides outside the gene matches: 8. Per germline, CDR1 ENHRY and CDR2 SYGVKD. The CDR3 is CAISEDRGVAKAFF. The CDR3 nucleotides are TGTGCCATCAGTGAGGACAGGGGAGTAGCTAAAGCTTTCTTT.

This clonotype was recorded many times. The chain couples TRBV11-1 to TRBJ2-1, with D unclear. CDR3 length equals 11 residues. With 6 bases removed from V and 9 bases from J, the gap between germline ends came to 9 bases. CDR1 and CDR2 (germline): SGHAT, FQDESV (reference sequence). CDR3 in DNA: TGTGCCAGCAGTCTTATAGGTGAGCAGTTCTTC. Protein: CASSLIGEQFF.

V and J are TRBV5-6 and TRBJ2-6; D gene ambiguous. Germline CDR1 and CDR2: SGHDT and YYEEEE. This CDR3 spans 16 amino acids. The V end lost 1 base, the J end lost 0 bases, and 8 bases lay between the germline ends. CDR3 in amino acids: CASSLRSRSGANVLTF. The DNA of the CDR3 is TGTGCCAGCAGCTTGCGTTCCCGCTCTGGGGCCAACGTCCTGACTTTC.

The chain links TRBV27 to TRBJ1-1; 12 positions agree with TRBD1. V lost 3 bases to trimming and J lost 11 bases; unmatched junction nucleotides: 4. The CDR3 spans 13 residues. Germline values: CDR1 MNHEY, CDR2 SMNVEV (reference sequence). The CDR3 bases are TGTGCCAGCAGTTTGGGACAGGGGGCACATGCTTTCTTT. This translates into CASSLGQGAHAFF.

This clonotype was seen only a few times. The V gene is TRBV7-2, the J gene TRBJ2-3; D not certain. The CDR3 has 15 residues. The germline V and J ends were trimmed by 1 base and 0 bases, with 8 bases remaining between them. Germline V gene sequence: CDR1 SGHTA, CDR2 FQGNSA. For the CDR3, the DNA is TGTGCCAGCAGCTTAGGGGCTTTTAGCACAGATACGCAGTATTTT. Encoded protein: CASSLGAFSTDTQYF. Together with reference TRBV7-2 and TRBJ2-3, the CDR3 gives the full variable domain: GAGVSQSPSNKVTEKGKDVELRCDPISGHTALYWYRQSLGQGLEFLIYFQGNSAPDKSGLPSDRFSAERTGGSVSTLTIQRTQQEDSAVYLCASSLGAFSTDTQYFGPGTRLTVL.

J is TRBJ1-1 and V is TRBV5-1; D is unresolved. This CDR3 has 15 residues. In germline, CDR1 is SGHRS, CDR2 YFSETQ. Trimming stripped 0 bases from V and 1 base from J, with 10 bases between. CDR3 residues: CASSLVRQRNTEAFF. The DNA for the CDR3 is TGCGCCAGCAGCTTGGTAAGGCAGAGGAACACTGAAGCTTTCTTT.

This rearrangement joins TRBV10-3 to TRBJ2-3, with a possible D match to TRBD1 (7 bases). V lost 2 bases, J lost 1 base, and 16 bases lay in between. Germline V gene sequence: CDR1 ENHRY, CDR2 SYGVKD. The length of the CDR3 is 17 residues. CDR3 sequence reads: CAISEPEVRGGTDTQYF. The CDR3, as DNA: TGTGCCATCAGTGAGCCGGAGGTCAGGGGGGGCACAGATACGCAGTATTTT.

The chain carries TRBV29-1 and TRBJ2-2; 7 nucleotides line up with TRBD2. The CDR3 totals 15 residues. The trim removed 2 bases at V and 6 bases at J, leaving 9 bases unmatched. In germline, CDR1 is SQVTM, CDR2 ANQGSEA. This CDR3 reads CSVERGLGGSGELFF. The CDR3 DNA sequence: TGCAGCGTTGAAAGAGGGCTGGGAGGGTCCGGGGAGCTGTTTTTT.

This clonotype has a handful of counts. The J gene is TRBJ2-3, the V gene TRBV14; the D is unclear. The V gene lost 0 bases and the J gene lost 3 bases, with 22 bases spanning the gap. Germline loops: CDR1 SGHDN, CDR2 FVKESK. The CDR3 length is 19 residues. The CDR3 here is CASSQDRQPRVPGTDTQYF. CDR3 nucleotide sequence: TGTGCCAGCAGCCAAGATCGGCAGCCTAGGGTACCCGGTACAGATACGCAGTATTTT. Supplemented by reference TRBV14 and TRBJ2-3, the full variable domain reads EAGVTQFPSHSVIEKGQTVTLRCDPISGHDNLYWYRRVMGKEIKFLLHFVKESKQDESGMPNNRFLAERTGGTYSTLKVQPAELEDSGVYFCASSQDRQPRVPGTDTQYFGPGTRLTVL.

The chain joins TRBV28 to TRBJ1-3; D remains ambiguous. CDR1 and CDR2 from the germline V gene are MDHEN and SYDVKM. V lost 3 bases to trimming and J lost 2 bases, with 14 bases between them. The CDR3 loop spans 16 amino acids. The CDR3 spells CASSFVGNLAGNTIYF. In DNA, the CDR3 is TGTGCCAGCAGTTTCGTAGGTAACCTTGCTGGAAACACCATATATTTT.

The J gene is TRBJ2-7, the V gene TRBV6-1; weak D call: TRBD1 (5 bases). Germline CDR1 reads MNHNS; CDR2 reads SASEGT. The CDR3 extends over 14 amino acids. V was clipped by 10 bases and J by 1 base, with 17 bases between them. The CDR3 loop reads CATSSVQASYEQYF. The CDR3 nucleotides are TGTGCCACCAGCAGCGTACAGGCTTCCTACGAGCAGTACTTC.

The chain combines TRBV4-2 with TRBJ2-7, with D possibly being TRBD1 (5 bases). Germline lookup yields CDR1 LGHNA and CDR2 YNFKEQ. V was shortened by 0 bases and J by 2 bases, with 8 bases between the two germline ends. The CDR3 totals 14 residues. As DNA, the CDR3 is TGTGCCAGCAGCCAAGATGGGGCGGCCTACGAGCAGTACTTC. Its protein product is CASSQDGAAYEQYF.